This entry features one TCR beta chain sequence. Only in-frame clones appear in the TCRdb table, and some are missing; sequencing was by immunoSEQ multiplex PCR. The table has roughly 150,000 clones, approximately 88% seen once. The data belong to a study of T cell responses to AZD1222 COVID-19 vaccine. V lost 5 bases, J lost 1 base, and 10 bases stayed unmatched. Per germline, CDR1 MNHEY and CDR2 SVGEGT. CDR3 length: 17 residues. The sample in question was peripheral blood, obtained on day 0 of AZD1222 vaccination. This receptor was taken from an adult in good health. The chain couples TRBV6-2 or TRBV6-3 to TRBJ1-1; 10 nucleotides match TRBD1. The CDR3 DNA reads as TGTGCCAGCAGTCACCAGACAGGGGGCCCCGGGAACACTGAAGCTTTCTTT. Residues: CASSHQTGGPGNTEAFF.